This T cell receptor beta chain was captured by sequencing in a study of CXCR3-negative and CXCR3-positive naive CD8 T cells. TRB cDNA libraries were made by UMI-labeled 5' RACE. TCRdb reprocessed the 5' RACE reads and stores each CDR3 protein as one record, lacking DNA. The data include some 150,000 distinct CDR3 sequences; the top ten clones carry about 0.37%. Turning to this clonotype: The target antigen is unknown.

The study's findings and limits: Naive cells that were CXCR3-positive had more hydrophobic TRB CDR3s (compared with CXCR3-negative naive cells).

This TCR derives from a human donor in good health. Some clones in this sample may be carry-over from other donors' samples. Sequenced: naive CXCR3+ CD8+ T cells from blood. Subset in this sample: CD45RO-CCR7+CD27+CD95- naive CD8+ T cells expressing CXCR3 (TNR3+).

This chain's CDR3 is CASSQDIRGENPYEQYF. The chain links TRBV4-3 to TRBJ2-7; TCRdb lists TRBD1, though no DNA is available to test this call. Germline CDR1 LGHNA, CDR2 YSLEER. The CDR3 runs to 17 residues.